What follows are 20 T cell receptor beta chains derived from one specimen sequenced in a study of T-cell memory formation after mild COVID-19. TCRdb analysed the 5' RACE reads with MiXCR anew, one entry per CDR3 protein. Among under 250,000 distinct CDR3 sequences, about 16% were seen once, and the ten largest hold 2% to 2.5%. The source material was PBMCs or a T cell subset sorted from them (not recorded which). Receptors originate from an adult woman who had mild COVID-19 (a few samples of this study predate the infection). Cell type and time point are not known.

This clonotype showed up just a few times. The rearrangement links TRBV6-2 or TRBV6-3 to TRBJ2-1; tentatively, D is TRBD2 (5 bases). The CDR3 length is 17 residues. V gave up 5 bases and J gave up 0 bases, with 17 bases separating them. Germline CDR1 and CDR2: MNHEY and SVGEGT. The CDR3 region is CASSRYRAVPSYNEQFF. Here the CDR3 DNA reads TGTGCCAGCAGTCGCTACCGAGCGGTCCCCTCCTACAATGAGCAGTTCTTC.

This clonotype appeared many times. The V and J genes are TRBV5-1 and TRBJ2-5, with D unresolved. The V gene lost 0 bases and the J gene lost 3 bases, with 12 bases spanning the gap. Germline values: CDR1 SGHRS, CDR2 YFSETQ. The CDR3 consists of 15 residues. CDR3 sequence reads: CASSLGRSVKETQYF. DNA of the CDR3: TGCGCCAGCAGCTTGGGGCGGTCTGTGAAAGAGACCCAGTACTTC.

This clonotype was counted only a few times. V and J are TRBV7-9 and TRBJ2-1; 9 bases fit TRBD2. V was pared by 1 base and J by 14 bases, with 12 bases of the junction left unmatched. CDR1 is SEHNR and CDR2 is FQNEAQ in the germline V gene (reference sequence). This CDR3 comprises 15 residues. For the CDR3, the DNA is TGTGCCAGCAGCTTAGTAGCGGGAGTGACCCGAAGGAAGTTCTTC. Amino acids: CASSLVAGVTRRKFF. Combining the CDR3 with reference TRBV7-9 and TRBJ2-1 gives the whole variable domain DTGVSQNPRHKITKRGQNVTFRCDPISEHNRLYWYRQTLGQGPEFLTYFQNEAQLEKSRLLSDRFSAERPKGSFSTLEIQRTEQGDSAMYLCASSLVAGVTRRKFFGPGTRLTVL.

In DNA, the CDR3 is TGTGCCAGCAGCGGAAGAATAGGGACTCAGGGGGAGCTGTTTTTT. Translating gives CASSGRIGTQGELFF. This chain connects TRBV12-3 or TRBV12-4 to TRBJ2-2, with D possibly TRBD2 on 6 matching bases. V lost 6 bases to trimming and J lost 8 bases, with 19 bases between them. The CDR3 is 15 amino acids.

This clonotype has more than one count but fewer than ten. The chain carries TRBV5-1 and TRBJ2-1; 10 nucleotides line up with TRBD2. This CDR3 has 15 amino acids. The junction had 6 bases not matched to a gene; V was cut back by 4 bases and J by 5 bases. Germline-derived CDR1 and CDR2 are SGHRS and YFSETQ. CDR3 loop: CASSPGLAENNEQFF. CDR3 nucleotides: TGCGCCAGCAGCCCTGGACTAGCGGAGAACAATGAGCAGTTCTTC. Full variable domain (missing parts from reference TRBV5-1 and TRBJ2-1): KAGVTQTPRYLIKTRGQQVTLSCSPISGHRSVSWYQQTPGQGLQFLFEYFSETQRNKGNFPGRFSGRQFSNSRSEMNVSTLELGDSALYLCASSPGLAENNEQFFGPGTRLTVL.

The rearrangement joins TRBV10-3 to TRBJ2-5; 8 bases are shared with TRBD1. After removal of 10 bases from V and 3 bases from J, the junction contained 7 bases not matched to a gene. Germline CDR1 ENHRY, CDR2 SYGVKD. This CDR3 spans 13 amino acids. The CDR3: CATYATGEETQYF. DNA of the CDR3: TGTGCCACCTACGCGACAGGGGAAGAGACCCAGTACTTC.

This clonotype occurred a few times. The chain couples TRBV7-2 to TRBJ2-3; 11 nucleotides line up with TRBD2. The J segment lost 5 bases and the V segment lost 5 bases, leaving 12 bases of the junction unmatched. Per the germline V gene, CDR1 is SGHTA and CDR2 is FQGNSA. There are 17 residues in the CDR3. CDR3 loop: CASSTSSGRPRGDTQYF. DNA for the CDR3: TGTGCCAGCAGCACCTCTAGCGGGAGGCCCAGGGGAGATACGCAGTATTTT.

On this clonotype: The junction does not match germline at one end; this may be a read error. The rearrangement uses TRBV12-3 or TRBV12-4 and TRBJ1-2; 12 positions match TRBD1. This CDR3 has 16 amino acids. The chain's CDR3 is CDSSGGTGGRSKGYTF. The DNA for the CDR3 is TGTGACAGCAGTGGGGGGACAGGGGGCAGGTCCAAAGGCTACACCTTC.

This clonotype has more than one count but fewer than ten. The chain joins TRBV4-2 to TRBJ2-1; 8 bases fit TRBD1. CDR3 length equals 15 residues. In germline, CDR1 is LGHNA, CDR2 YNFKEQ. With 2 bases clipped from V and 6 bases from J, the junction kept 6 bases outside the gene matches. The CDR3 bases are TGTGCCAGCAGCCAAACCGGGACAGGACCCAATGAGCAGTTCTTC. Translating gives CASSQTGTGPNEQFF.

This clonotype was observed a handful of times. V gene TRBV7-2 combines with J gene TRBJ2-3, with 7 bases identical to TRBD2. The CDR3 is made up of 12 amino acids. V shed 5 bases, J shed 11 bases, and the junction held 7 bases outside the gene matches. CDR1 and CDR2 from the germline V gene are SGHTA and FQGNSA. The CDR3 here is CASSNQRGLQYF. The CDR3 DNA follows: TGTGCCAGCAGCAATCAGCGGGGACTGCAGTATTTT.

This clonotype came up a few times. The genes are TRBV10-3 and TRBJ2-7; TRBD2 matches 10 bases. CDR1 and CDR2 from the germline V gene are ENHRY and SYGVKD. V lost 4 bases and J lost 0; bases outside the gene matches: 3. The CDR3 covers 15 residues. The CDR3 reads CAISGSGRSSYEQYF. CDR3 DNA sequence: TGTGCCATCAGTGGTAGCGGGAGGAGCTCCTACGAGCAGTACTTC.

This chain connects TRBV3-1 to TRBJ2-5; TRBD2 agrees at 14 bases. V trimming: 1 base; J trimming: 9 bases; junction bases outside the gene matches: 7. The CDR3 totals 16 residues. Germline lookup yields CDR1 LGHDT and CDR2 YNNKEL (reference sequence). The CDR3 protein is CASSQGTSGRLSPQYF. The CDR3 DNA reads as TGTGCCAGCAGCCAAGGGACTAGCGGGAGGTTGAGTCCCCAGTACTTC.

This chain links TRBV24-1 with TRBJ2-7; unclear D gene. From germline, CDR1 is KGHDR and CDR2 SFDVKD. CDR3 length equals 12 residues. V lost 5 bases to trimming and J lost 7 bases, with 11 bases between them. This CDR3 is CATSGHSPEQYF. The CDR3 coding sequence is TGTGCCACCAGTGGACACAGCCCGGAGCAGTACTTC.

V and J are TRBV4-2 and TRBJ2-1; 14 nucleotides line up with TRBD2. Germline V lookup: CDR1 LGHNA, CDR2 YNFKEQ. There are 20 residues in the CDR3. V trimming: 0 bases; J trimming: 1 base; junction bases outside the gene matches: 8. CDR3 residues: CASSQDAGTSGGQSYNEQFF. The CDR3 DNA follows: TGTGCCAGCAGCCAAGATGCTGGGACTAGCGGGGGCCAGTCCTACAATGAGCAGTTCTTC.

The table lists this clonotype with a few counts. The rearrangement joins TRBV19 to TRBJ2-7, with 8 positions matching TRBD1. Trimming cost V 3 bases and J 3 bases; bases outside gene matches: 7. The CDR3 is 15 residues long. Germline V gene data show CDR1 as LNHDA and CDR2 as SQIVND (reference sequence). The CDR3 is CASSIQAGGVYEQYF. The CDR3 DNA reads TGTGCCAGTAGTATTCAGGCAGGGGGCGTCTACGAGCAGTACTTC.

This clonotype was counted many times. CDR3 nucleotide sequence: TGTGCCAGCAGCTCCAGGACAGGGGGAATCACAGATACGCAGTATTTT. This translates into CASSSRTGGITDTQYF. The chain has TRBV7-8 and TRBJ2-3; 10 bases line up with TRBD1. Germline V gives CDR1 SGHVS, CDR2 FQNEAQ. The CDR3 runs 16 residues. Trimming took 4 bases from V and 2 from J; bases not matched to a gene: 6. The whole variable domain, remainder taken from reference TRBV7-8 and TRBJ2-3, is GAGVSQSPRYKVAKRGQDVALRCDPISGHVSLFWYQQALGQGPEFLTYFQNEAQLDKSGLPSDRFFAERPEGSVSTLKIQRTQQEDSAVYLCASSSRTGGITDTQYFGPGTRLTVL.

The table lists this clonotype with a few counts. The chain employs TRBV12-3 or TRBV12-4 and TRBJ2-1, with TRBD1 matching over 7 bases. Trimming cost V 7 bases and J 3 bases; bases outside gene matches: 9. The CDR3 spans 15 residues. In DNA, the CDR3 is TGTGCCAGCAAGCCACCGGGACAGTACTACAATGAGCAGTTCTTC. This translates into CASKPPGQYYNEQFF.

The gene calls are TRBV12-3 or TRBV12-4 and TRBJ2-5, with D perhaps TRBD1 (6 bases). V shed 4 bases and J shed 0 bases, with 9 bases lying between them. The CDR3 runs to 14 residues. The CDR3 sequence is CASSSRGYQETQYF. The CDR3 DNA is TGTGCCAGCAGTTCTAGGGGGTACCAAGAGACCCAGTACTTC.

The V gene is TRBV12-3 or TRBV12-4, the J gene TRBJ2-1; a weak D match, TRBD1 (5 bases). V lost 3 bases and J lost 4, with 13 bases in between. The CDR3 is 15 residues long. The CDR3 sequence: CASSFRQPIYNEQFF. The CDR3 DNA follows: TGTGCCAGCAGTTTTAGACAGCCTATATACAATGAGCAGTTCTTC.

The chain joins TRBV20-1 to TRBJ2-7, with 9 bases lining up with TRBD1. The CDR3 is 13 amino acids. After removal of 4 bases from V and 6 bases from J, the junction contained 7 bases not matched to a gene. CDR1 and CDR2 (germline): DFQATT, SNEGSKA (reference sequence). The CDR3 coding sequence is TGCAGTGCTAAGGGACAGGGTACGGGCGAGCAGTACTTC. This sequence encodes CSAKGQGTGEQYF.